The 26 T cell receptor beta chains presented below share a single source sample, sequenced in a study of technical replicates of blood from several donors. The method was immunoSEQ multiplex PCR; TCRdb's version includes in-frame clones alone and lacks a portion of them. The sample lists around 61,000 clones, approximately 84% occurring once. The source material was PBMCs. These receptors were obtained from a human donor in good health. Some clones in this sample may be carry-over from other donors' samples.

V and J are TRBV10-2 and TRBJ1-5, with a possible D match to TRBD1 (6 bases). There are 14 residues in the CDR3. Germline assignment: CDR1 WSHSY and CDR2 SAAADI. The V gene lost 4 bases and the J gene lost 6 bases, with 13 bases spanning the gap. CDR3 loop: CASSAQGGGQPQHF. The CDR3 coding sequence is TGCGCCAGCAGTGCACAGGGAGGGGGTCAGCCCCAGCATTTT.

V is TRBV7-9 and J is TRBJ2-1; possibly TRBD2 for D (5 bases). The CDR3 loop spans 15 amino acids. The V gene lost 1 base and the J gene lost 7 bases, with 14 bases spanning the gap. In germline, CDR1 is SEHNR, CDR2 FQNEAQ (reference sequence). The CDR3 is CASSLEGGTGNEQFF. The CDR3 nucleotides read TGTGCCAGCAGCTTAGAAGGTGGAACGGGGAATGAGCAGTTCTTC. Looking up the rest from reference TRBV7-9 and TRBJ2-1 gives the full variable domain: DTGVSQNPRHKITKRGQNVTFRCDPISEHNRLYWYRQTLGQGPEFLTYFQNEAQLEKSRLLSDRFSAERPKGSFSTLEIQRTEQGDSAMYLCASSLEGGTGNEQFFGPGTRLTVL.

The V and J genes are TRBV4-3 and TRBJ2-7, with 9 positions matching TRBD2. The V gene's germline CDR1 is LGHNA and CDR2 YSLEER. The CDR3 runs to 15 residues. J gave up 3 bases and V 3 bases, and 6 bases lay outside the gene matches. CDR3 protein: CASSHRLAGDYEQYF. CDR3 nucleotides: TGCGCCAGCAGCCATCGCTTAGCGGGGGACTACGAGCAGTACTTC.

This clone came up once. The chain carries TRBV6-5 and TRBJ1-1; no clear D. The CDR3 loop spans 13 amino acids. Trimming cost V 0 bases and J 11 bases, with 13 bases left between them. Germline lookup yields CDR1 MNHEY and CDR2 SVGAGI. The chain's CDR3 is CASSYSGRESAFF. The CDR3 DNA sequence: TGTGCCAGCAGTTACTCTGGTCGGGAATCGGCTTTCTTT.

The V call is TRBV19, the J call TRBJ2-1; D not certain. V lost 5 bases to trimming and J lost 6 bases, with 20 bases between them. Per the germline V gene, CDR1 is LNHDA and CDR2 is SQIVND (reference sequence). The CDR3 loop spans 16 amino acids. Here the CDR3 DNA reads TGTGCCAGTAGTCTCCCGTCAGGTTTAGGTAGCAATGAGCAGTTCTTC. It encodes CASSLPSGLGSNEQFF.

The V and J genes are TRBV9 and TRBJ1-4; D is ambiguous. The CDR3 is 15 amino acids. Germline assignment: CDR1 SGDLS and CDR2 YYNGEE. The germline V and J ends were trimmed by 0 bases and 3 bases, with 9 bases remaining between them. This CDR3 reads CASSVEGRANEKLFF. Written as DNA, the CDR3 is TGTGCCAGCAGCGTAGAAGGGAGGGCTAATGAAAAACTGTTTTTT.

DNA for the CDR3: TGCGCCAGCAGCCAAAATAGCGGGAGGCAAGAGACCCAGTACTTC. As protein: CASSQNSGRQETQYF. The chain has TRBV4-3 and TRBJ2-5; 10 nucleotides match TRBD2. V lost 2 bases, J lost 2 bases, and 2 bases stayed unmatched. The CDR3 is 15 residues long. Germline CDR1 and CDR2: LGHNA and YSLEER.

The J gene is TRBJ1-2, the V gene TRBV27; 7 bases are a match to TRBD1. The CDR3 spans 14 residues. With 4 bases clipped from V and 3 bases from J, the junction kept 5 bases outside the gene matches. The germline V gene encodes CDR1 MNHEY and CDR2 SMNVEV (reference sequence). Written as DNA, the CDR3 is TGTGCCAGCAGTTCAGGGGGACGGGACTATGGCTACACCTTC. It yields the protein CASSSGGRDYGYTF.

The table lists this clone with a count of one. V is TRBV18 and J is TRBJ1-1, with TRBD1 as a possible D gene (5 bases). Germline loops: CDR1 KGHSH, CDR2 LQKENI. The CDR3 is 14 residues long. V gave up 3 bases and J gave up 2 bases, with 10 bases separating them. The CDR3 here is CASSPGGRNTEAFF. Written as DNA, the CDR3 is TGTGCCAGCTCACCGGGGGGGAGAAACACTGAAGCTTTCTTT.

This chain connects TRBV29-1 to TRBJ2-1, with TRBD2 identical over 7 bases. V shed 7 bases and J 2 bases; nucleotides not matched to a gene: 5. CDR1 SQVTM and CDR2 ANQGSEA come from the germline V gene. The CDR3 loop spans 13 amino acids. The CDR3 DNA sequence: TGCAGCGCCCGACTAGCCCCCTACAATGAGCAGTTCTTC. This translates into CSARLAPYNEQFF.

CDR3 in DNA: TGCGCCAGCAGCCAAATCGGCCGGGGGGCTGAGCAGTTCTTC. Its translation is CASSQIGRGAEQFF. V usage is TRBV4-3 and J usage is TRBJ2-1, with a weak D call TRBD2 (7 bases). The CDR3 totals 14 residues. Germline CDR1 is LGHNA and CDR2 is YSLEER. V lost 2 bases and J lost 9, with 14 bases in between.

This clone was detected once. The rearrangement uses TRBV10-3 and TRBJ2-5, with a tentative D call TRBD1 (6 bases). The CDR3 spans 14 residues. V lost 4 bases and J 2 bases, leaving 11 bases between the germline ends. Germline loops: CDR1 ENHRY, CDR2 SYGVKD. The CDR3 nucleotides read TGTGCCATCAGTGCGGACAGACTGCAAGAGACCCAGTACTTC. This translates into CAISADRLQETQYF.

For the CDR3, the DNA is TGTGCCAGCAGTGAAGGAACAGGAATTCTTCAGTACTTC. The encoded protein is CASSEGTGILQYF. This chain connects TRBV2 to TRBJ2-4; D is possibly TRBD1 (5 bases). CDR3 size: 13 residues. V lost 1 base, J lost 11 bases, and 12 bases lay in between. Looked up from germline, CDR1 is SNHLY and CDR2 is FYNNEI.

This clone has a handful of counts. The rearrangement joins TRBV2 to TRBJ1-2; TRBD1 agrees at 8 bases. With V trimmed by 5 bases and J by 5 bases, 7 bases remained unmatched. The CDR3 is made up of 14 amino acids. The germline CDR1 and CDR2 sequences are SNHLY and FYNNEI. The CDR3 DNA sequence: TGTGCCAGCAGTACGTCACAGGGGGGGTATGGCTACACCTTC. It is translated as CASSTSQGGYGYTF.

This clone was detected once. This sequence joins TRBV4-1 and TRBJ2-7, with D perhaps matching TRBD1 (6 bases). The CDR3 is 15 residues long. Germline CDR1 is MGHRA and CDR2 is YSYEKL. V shed 1 base and J shed 0 bases, with 10 bases lying between them. The CDR3 DNA sequence: TGCGCCAGCAGCCAAGTGTGGGGGCCCTCCTACGAGCAGTACTTC. Its translation: CASSQVWGPSYEQYF.

The rearrangement uses TRBV21-1 and TRBJ1-2. TRBV21-1 is a pseudogene segment. This CDR3 has 17 residues. The CDR3 is CASSKAGGRTSNYGYTF. In DNA, the CDR3 is TGTGCCAGCAGCAAAGCGGGTGGCAGGACTTCTAACTATGGCTACACCTTC.

The chain uses TRBV7-9 and TRBJ1-3; D remains unclear. Between the trimmed V and J ends, which lost 5 bases and 9 bases, there was a span of 20 bases. Germline CDR1 reads SEHNR; CDR2 reads FQNEAQ (reference sequence). This CDR3 has 15 amino acids. The CDR3 nucleotides read TGTGCCAGCAGCCTACCCCCCGGGCGGGGAGCCACCATATATTTT. Amino acid sequence: CASSLPPGRGATIYF.

The chain employs TRBV29-1 and TRBJ1-1, with D uncertain. Trimming took off 3 bases at V and 7 bases at J, with 18 bases between the two ends. Per the germline V gene, CDR1 is SQVTM and CDR2 is ANQGSEA. The CDR3 sequence is 14 residues long. The CDR3 DNA reads TGCAGCGTTGAGGGGAGGGCTAAGGTTAGTGAAGCTTTCTTT. Its protein product is CSVEGRAKVSEAFF. The whole variable domain, filled in from reference TRBV29-1 and TRBJ1-1, reads SAVISQKPSRDICQRGTSLTIQCQVDSQVTMMFWYRQQPGQSLTLIATANQGSEATYESGFVIDKFPISRPNLTFSTLTVSNMSPEDSSIYLCSVEGRAKVSEAFFGQGTRLTVV.

This rearrangement joins TRBV6-5 to TRBJ1-5; D unresolved. The CDR3 loop spans 15 amino acids. Between the trimmed V and J ends, which lost 6 bases and 1 base, there was a span of 13 bases. Germline CDR1 is MNHEY and CDR2 is SVGAGI. CDR3 sequence: CASSPLIYSNQPQHF. The CDR3 DNA sequence: TGTGCCAGCAGCCCTCTCATCTACAGCAATCAGCCCCAGCATTTT.

V and J are TRBV2 and TRBJ2-7, with D perhaps TRBD1 (6 bases). Trimming took 2 bases from V and 6 from J, leaving 23 bases between them. Germline V lookup: CDR1 SNHLY, CDR2 FYNNEI. CDR3 length: 17 amino acids. The CDR3 DNA reads TGTGCCAGCAGTGAAATGGACACAGGGAATCCGGTGGTCGAGCAGTACTTC. Translation gives CASSEMDTGNPVVEQYF. The variable domain in full, with the rest retrieved from reference TRBV2 and TRBJ2-7, is EPEVTQTPSHQVTQMGQEVILRCVPISNHLYFYWYRQILGQKVEFLVSFYNNEISEKSEIFDDQFSVERPDGSNFTLKIRSTKLEDSAMYFCASSEMDTGNPVVEQYFGPGTRLTVT.

The gene calls are TRBV10-3 and TRBJ2-1; 13 bases match TRBD2. Germline CDR1 ENHRY, CDR2 SYGVKD. The length of the CDR3 is 16 residues. V gave up 1 base and J gave up 4 bases; unmatched junction bases: 1. The CDR3 DNA is TGTGCCATCAGTGAGTGGGGACTAGCGGGATACAATGAGCAGTTCTTC. Protein sequence: CAISEWGLAGYNEQFF.

This chain joins TRBV30 and TRBJ1-2, with D hard to call. In germline, CDR1 is GTSNPN, CDR2 SVGIG (reference sequence). The V end lost 4 bases, the J end lost 5 bases, and 8 bases lay between the germline ends. CDR3 length equals 11 residues. The CDR3 DNA reads as TGTGCCTGGAACCGGGGATATGGCTACACCTTC. Translating gives CAWNRGYGYTF.

The chain combines TRBV7-2 with TRBJ1-1; 8 bases are a match to TRBD1. The V gene's germline CDR1 is SGHTA and CDR2 FQGNSA. Germline trimming cut 5 bases from V and 1 base from J; bases unmatched to any gene: 6. The length of the CDR3 is 15 residues. CDR3 in amino acids: CASSRRQGWNTEAFF. The CDR3 region has the DNA TGTGCCAGCAGCCGTCGACAGGGGTGGAACACTGAAGCTTTCTTT.

The J gene is TRBJ1-4, the V gene TRBV7-2; 8 bases are a match to TRBD1. Germline assignment: CDR1 SGHTA and CDR2 FQGNSA. The CDR3 runs to 14 residues. The V segment lost 5 bases and the J segment 2 bases; nucleotides outside the gene matches: 1. This CDR3 is CASSRDRTNEKLFF. The DNA of the CDR3 is TGTGCCAGCAGCCGGGACAGGACTAATGAAAAACTGTTTTTT.

A single count supports this clone. The chain combines TRBV5-4 with TRBJ2-5, with 12 nucleotides matching TRBD1. CDR1 SGHNT and CDR2 YYREEE come from the germline V gene (reference sequence). V trimming: 4 bases; J trimming: 4 bases; junction bases outside the gene matches: 8. The CDR3 extends over 16 amino acids. The CDR3 spells CASSRGQGARGETQYF. CDR3 coding DNA: TGTGCCAGCAGCAGGGGACAGGGGGCGCGAGGAGAGACCCAGTACTTC.

This chain uses TRBV4-3 with TRBJ2-3, with 9 bases fitting TRBD2. Germline CDR1 is LGHNA and CDR2 is YSLEER. V was pared by 4 bases and J by 4 bases, with 9 bases of the junction left unmatched. The CDR3 runs 16 residues. CDR3: CASSPSGTSLADTQYF. The CDR3 region has the DNA TGCGCCAGCAGCCCTTCCGGGACTAGCCTTGCAGATACGCAGTATTTT.